The TCR beta chain described here comes from a study of T cell responses to AZD1222 COVID-19 vaccine. This clone appeared a single time. Its antigen is not known. Assay: immunoSEQ multiplex PCR; the TCRdb copy retains only in-frame clones and omits some. The sample carries about 100,000 clones, roughly 89% recorded once. Study conclusions and caveats: White British ancestry dominated among donors, who included more females, and clonal diversity was possibly underestimated.

The receptor's source is an adult in good health. Sequenced here: peripheral blood, sampled on day 0 of AZD1222 vaccination.

CDR3 residues: CASSEQGAKGNTIYF. The CDR3 coding sequence is TGCGCCAGCAGCGAACAGGGGGCGAAAGGAAACACCATATATTTT. The rearrangement uses TRBV5-1 and TRBJ1-3; 9 bases agree with TRBD1. Germline V gives CDR1 SGHRS, CDR2 YFSETQ. This CDR3 has 15 residues. V lost 4 bases, J lost 4 bases, and 6 bases stayed unmatched.